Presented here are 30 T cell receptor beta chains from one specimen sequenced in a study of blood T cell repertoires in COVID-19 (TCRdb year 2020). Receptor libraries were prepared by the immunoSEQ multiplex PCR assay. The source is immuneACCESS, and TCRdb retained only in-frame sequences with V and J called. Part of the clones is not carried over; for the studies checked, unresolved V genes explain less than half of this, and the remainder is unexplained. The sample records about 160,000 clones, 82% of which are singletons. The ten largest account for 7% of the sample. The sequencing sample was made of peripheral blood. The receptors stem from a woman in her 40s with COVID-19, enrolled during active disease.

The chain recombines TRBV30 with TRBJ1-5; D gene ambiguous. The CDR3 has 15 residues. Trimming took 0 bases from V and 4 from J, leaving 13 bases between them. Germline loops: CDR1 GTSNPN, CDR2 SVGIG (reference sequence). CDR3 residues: CAWSVPQKKNQPQHF. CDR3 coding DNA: TGTGCCTGGAGTGTACCACAGAAAAAGAATCAGCCCCAGCATTTT.

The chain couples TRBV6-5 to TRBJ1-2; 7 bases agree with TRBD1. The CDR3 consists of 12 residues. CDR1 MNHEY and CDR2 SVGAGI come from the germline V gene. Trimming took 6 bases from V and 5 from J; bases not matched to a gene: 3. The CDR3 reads CASRQGTYGYTF. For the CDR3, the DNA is TGTGCCAGCAGACAGGGGACTTATGGCTACACCTTC.

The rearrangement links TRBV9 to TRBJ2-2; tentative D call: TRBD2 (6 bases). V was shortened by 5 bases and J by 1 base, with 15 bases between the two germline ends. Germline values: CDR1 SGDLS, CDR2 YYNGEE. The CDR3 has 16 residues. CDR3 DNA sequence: TGTGCCAGCAGGACCGGGGGTCTTCGGAACACCGGGGAGCTGTTTTTT. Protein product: CASRTGGLRNTGELFF.

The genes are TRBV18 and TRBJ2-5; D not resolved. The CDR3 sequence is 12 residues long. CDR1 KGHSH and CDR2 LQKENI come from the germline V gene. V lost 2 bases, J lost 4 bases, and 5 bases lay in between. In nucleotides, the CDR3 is TGTGCCAGCTCACCAGGCAGAGAGACCCAGTACTTC. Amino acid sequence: CASSPGRETQYF.

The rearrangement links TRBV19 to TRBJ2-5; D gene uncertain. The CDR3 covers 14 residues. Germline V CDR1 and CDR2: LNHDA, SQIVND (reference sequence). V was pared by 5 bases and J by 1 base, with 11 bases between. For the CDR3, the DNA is TGTGCCAGTAGTCGGTCGAGCCCCCAAGAGACCCAGTACTTC. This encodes CASSRSSPQETQYF.

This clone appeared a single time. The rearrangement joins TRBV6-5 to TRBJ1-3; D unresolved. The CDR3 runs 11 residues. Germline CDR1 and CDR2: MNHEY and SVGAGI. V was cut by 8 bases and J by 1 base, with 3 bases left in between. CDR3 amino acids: CASLSGNTIYF. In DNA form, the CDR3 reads TGTGCCAGCCTATCTGGAAACACCATATATTTT.

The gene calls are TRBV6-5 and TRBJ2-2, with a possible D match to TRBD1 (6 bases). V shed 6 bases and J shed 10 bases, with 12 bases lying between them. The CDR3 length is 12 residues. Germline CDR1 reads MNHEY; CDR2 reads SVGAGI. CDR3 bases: TGTGCCAGCAGGGGGGCCAAATCGGAGCTGTTTTTT. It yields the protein CASRGAKSELFF.

CDR3 sequence: CASSKGGPGLGHTEAFF. Here the CDR3 DNA reads TGTGCCAGCAGCAAAGGGGGCCCGGGCCTGGGCCACACTGAAGCTTTCTTT. The chain is built from TRBV21-1 and TRBJ1-1; TRBD1, the D gene given by the table, was not confirmed from the DNA. TRBV21-1 is an annotated pseudogene. The length of the CDR3 is 17 residues.

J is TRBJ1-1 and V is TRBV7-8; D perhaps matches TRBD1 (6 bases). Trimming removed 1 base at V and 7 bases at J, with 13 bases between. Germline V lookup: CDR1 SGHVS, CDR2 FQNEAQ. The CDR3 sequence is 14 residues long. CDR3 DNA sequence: TGTGCCAGCAGCTTAGGGGGGGGGCTAGATGAAGCTTTCTTT. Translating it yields CASSLGGGLDEAFF.

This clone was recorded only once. CDR3: CASSPGQYNEQFF. CDR3 DNA: TGTGCCAGCAGCCCCGGACAGTACAATGAGCAGTTCTTC. The rearrangement links TRBV7-9 to TRBJ2-1; weak D call: TRBD1 (6 bases). Germline V lookup: CDR1 SEHNR, CDR2 FQNEAQ (reference sequence). V was cut by 5 bases and J by 4 bases, with 9 bases left in between. This CDR3 has 13 residues.

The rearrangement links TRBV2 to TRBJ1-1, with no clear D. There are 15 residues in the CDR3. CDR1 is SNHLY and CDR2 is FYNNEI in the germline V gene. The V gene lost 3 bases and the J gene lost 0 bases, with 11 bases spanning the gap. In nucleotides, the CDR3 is TGTGCCAGCAGTGAGGCGGCCGGATTGAACACTGAAGCTTTCTTT. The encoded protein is CASSEAAGLNTEAFF.

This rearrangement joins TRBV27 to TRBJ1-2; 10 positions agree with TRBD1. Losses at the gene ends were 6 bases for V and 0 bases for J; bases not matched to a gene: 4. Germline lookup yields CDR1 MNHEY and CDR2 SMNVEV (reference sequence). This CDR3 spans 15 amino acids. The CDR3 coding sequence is TGTGCCAGCAGCGGGACAGGGGCTGCTAACTATGGCTACACCTTC. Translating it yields CASSGTGAANYGYTF.

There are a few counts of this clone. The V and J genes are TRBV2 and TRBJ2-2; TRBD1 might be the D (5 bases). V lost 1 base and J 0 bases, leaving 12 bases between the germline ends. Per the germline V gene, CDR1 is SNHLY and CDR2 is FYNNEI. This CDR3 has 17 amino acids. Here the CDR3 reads CASSEEQGSTNTGELFF. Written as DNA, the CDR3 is TGTGCCAGCAGTGAAGAGCAGGGATCTACGAACACCGGGGAGCTGTTTTTT.

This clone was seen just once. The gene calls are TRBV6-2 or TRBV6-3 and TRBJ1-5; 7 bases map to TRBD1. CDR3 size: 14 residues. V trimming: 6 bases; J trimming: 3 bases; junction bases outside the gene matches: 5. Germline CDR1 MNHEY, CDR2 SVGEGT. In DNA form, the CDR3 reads TGTGCCAGCAGCCCGACAGGGCACAATCAGCCCCAGCATTTT. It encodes CASSPTGHNQPQHF.

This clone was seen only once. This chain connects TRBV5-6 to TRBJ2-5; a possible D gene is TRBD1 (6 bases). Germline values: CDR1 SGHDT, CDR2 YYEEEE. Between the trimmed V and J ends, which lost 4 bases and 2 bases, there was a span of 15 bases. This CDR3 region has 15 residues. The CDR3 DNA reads TGTGCCAGCAGCCGGCAGGGGAGAAGGCAAGAGACCCAGTACTTC. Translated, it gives CASSRQGRRQETQYF.

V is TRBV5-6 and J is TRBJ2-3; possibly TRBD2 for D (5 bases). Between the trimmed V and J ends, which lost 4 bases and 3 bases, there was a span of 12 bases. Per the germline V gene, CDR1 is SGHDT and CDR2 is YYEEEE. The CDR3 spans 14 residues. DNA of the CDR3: TGTGCCAGCAGCACTAGTAGGTCAACAGATACGCAGTATTTT. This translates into CASSTSRSTDTQYF.

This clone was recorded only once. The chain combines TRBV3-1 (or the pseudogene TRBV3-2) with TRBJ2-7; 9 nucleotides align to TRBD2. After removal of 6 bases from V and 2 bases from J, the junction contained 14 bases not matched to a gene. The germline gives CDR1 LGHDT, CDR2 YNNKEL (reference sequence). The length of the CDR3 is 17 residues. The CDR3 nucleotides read TGTGCCAGCAGTCCATACCCGAGACTAGCGGCTACCTACGAGCAGTACTTC. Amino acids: CASSPYPRLAATYEQYF.

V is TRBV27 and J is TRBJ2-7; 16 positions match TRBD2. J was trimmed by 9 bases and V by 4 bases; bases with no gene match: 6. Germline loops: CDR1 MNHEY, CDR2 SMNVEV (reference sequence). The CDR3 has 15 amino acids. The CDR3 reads CASSSGTSGRVAQYF. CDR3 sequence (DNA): TGTGCCAGCAGTTCTGGGACTAGCGGGAGGGTGGCGCAGTACTTC.

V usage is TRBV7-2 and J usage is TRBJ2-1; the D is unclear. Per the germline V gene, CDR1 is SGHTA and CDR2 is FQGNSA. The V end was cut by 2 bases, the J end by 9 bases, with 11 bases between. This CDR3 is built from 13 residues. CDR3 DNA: TGTGCCAGCAGCTTACTAGTTGTCCGTGAGCAGTTCTTC. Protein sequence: CASSLLVVREQFF.

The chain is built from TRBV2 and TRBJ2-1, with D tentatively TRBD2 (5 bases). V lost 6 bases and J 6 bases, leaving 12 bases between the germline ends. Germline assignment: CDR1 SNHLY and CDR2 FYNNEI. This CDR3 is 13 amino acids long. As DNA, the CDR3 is TGTGCCAGCAGCGGGATGTGGAGCAATGAGCAGTTCTTC. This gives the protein CASSGMWSNEQFF.

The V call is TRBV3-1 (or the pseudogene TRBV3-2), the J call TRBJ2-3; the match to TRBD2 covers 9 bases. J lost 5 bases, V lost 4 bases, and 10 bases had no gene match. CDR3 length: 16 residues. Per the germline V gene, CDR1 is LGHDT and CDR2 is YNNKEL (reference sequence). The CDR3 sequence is CASSLRLSGRIDTQYF. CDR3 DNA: TGTGCCAGCAGCCTCCGTCTTAGCGGGAGAATAGATACGCAGTATTTT.

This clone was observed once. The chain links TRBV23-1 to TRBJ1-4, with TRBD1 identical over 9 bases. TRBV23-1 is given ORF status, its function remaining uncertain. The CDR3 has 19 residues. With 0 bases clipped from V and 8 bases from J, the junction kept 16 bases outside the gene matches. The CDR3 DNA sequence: TGCGCCAGCAGTCAATCAAGGGAAATGCACAGGGGGCGGAGGGAAAAACTGTTTTTT. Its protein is CASSQSREMHRGRREKLFF.

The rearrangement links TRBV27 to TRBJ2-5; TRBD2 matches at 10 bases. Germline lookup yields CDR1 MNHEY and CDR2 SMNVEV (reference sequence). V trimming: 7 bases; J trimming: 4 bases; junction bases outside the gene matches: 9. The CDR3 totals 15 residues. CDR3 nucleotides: TGTGCCAGCAACTTAGCGGGGGGCCAGGGAGAGACCCAGTACTTC. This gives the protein CASNLAGGQGETQYF.

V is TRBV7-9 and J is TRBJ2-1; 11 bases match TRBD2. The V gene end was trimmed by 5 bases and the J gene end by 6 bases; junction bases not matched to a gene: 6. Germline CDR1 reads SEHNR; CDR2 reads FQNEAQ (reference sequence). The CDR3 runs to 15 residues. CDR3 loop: CASSPTSGGANEQFF. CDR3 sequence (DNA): TGTGCCAGCAGCCCCACTAGCGGGGGTGCCAATGAGCAGTTCTTC.

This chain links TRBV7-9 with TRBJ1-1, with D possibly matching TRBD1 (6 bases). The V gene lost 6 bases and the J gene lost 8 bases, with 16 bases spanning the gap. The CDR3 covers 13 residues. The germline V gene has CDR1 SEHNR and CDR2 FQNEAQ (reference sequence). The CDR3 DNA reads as TGTGCCAGCAGGGACTCCGGGACACAAGAAGCTTTCTTT. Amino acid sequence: CASRDSGTQEAFF.

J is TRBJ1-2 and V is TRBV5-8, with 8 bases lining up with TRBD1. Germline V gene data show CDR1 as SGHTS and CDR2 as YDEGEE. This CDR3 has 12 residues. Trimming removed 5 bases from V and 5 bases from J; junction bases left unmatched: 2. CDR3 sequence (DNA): TGTGCCAGCAGTTGGACAGGGTATGGCTACACCTTC. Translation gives CASSWTGYGYTF.

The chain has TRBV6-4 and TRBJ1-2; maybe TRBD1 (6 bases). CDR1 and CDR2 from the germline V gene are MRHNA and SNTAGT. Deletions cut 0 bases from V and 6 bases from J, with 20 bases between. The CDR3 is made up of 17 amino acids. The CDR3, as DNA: TGTGCCAGCAGTGACTCGGCCATTGTCACAGGGAAAGATGGCTACACCTTC. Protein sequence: CASSDSAIVTGKDGYTF.

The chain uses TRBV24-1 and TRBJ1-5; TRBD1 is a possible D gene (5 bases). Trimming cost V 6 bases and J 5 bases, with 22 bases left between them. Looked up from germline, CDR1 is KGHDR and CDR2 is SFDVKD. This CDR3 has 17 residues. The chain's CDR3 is CATSYPRFQTEYQPQHF. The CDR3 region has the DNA TGTGCCACCAGTTATCCCAGATTCCAGACAGAGTATCAGCCCCAGCATTTT.

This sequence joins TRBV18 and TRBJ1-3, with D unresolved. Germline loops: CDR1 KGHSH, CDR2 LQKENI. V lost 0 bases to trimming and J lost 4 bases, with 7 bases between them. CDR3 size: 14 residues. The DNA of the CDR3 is TGTGCCAGCTCACCACCTGGCCAAGGAAACACCATATATTTT. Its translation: CASSPPGQGNTIYF. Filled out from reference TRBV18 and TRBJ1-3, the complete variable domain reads NAGVMQNPRHLVRRRGQEARLRCSPMKGHSHVYWYRQLPEEGLKFMVYLQKENIIDESGMPKERFSAEFPKEGPSILRIQQVVRGDSAAYFCASSPPGQGNTIYFGEGSWLTVV.

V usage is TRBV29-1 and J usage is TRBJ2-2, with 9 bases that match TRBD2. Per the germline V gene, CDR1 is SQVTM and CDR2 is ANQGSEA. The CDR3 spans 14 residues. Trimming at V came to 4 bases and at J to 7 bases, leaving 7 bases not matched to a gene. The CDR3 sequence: CSVGAGGKSGELFF. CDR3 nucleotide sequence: TGCAGCGTTGGCGCGGGGGGGAAGAGCGGGGAGCTGTTTTTT.